This entry features one TCR beta chain sequence. This entry is derived from a study of blood T cell repertoires in COVID-19. Study-wide background: Material from acute and convalescent COVID-19 was sourced from the United States, Italy and Spain. T cells, B-cell-depleted T cells, or PBMCs supplied cDNA or gDNA.

As originally analysed: For nucleated cells, counts were estimated from reference gene primer amplification. Data came from immunoSEQ multiplex PCR; TCRdb stores just in-frame clones and leaves some out. V, J and clone size reflect that table, while D and trimming were determined from the DNA. The sample holds fewer than 250,000 clones, approximately 86% seen once. The source material was peripheral blood. The clonotype was recovered from a human donor in a cohort sampled during active COVID-19.

Here the CDR3 reads CASSEVPGGFGLYNEQFF. CDR3 sequence (DNA): TGTGCCAGCAGTGAAGTTCCAGGGGGCTTCGGGTTATACAATGAGCAGTTCTTC. The chain has TRBV2 and TRBJ2-1; 8 bases map to TRBD1. This CDR3 contains 18 residues. V gave up 1 base and J gave up 4 bases; unmatched junction bases: 12. The germline V gene encodes CDR1 SNHLY and CDR2 FYNNEI.